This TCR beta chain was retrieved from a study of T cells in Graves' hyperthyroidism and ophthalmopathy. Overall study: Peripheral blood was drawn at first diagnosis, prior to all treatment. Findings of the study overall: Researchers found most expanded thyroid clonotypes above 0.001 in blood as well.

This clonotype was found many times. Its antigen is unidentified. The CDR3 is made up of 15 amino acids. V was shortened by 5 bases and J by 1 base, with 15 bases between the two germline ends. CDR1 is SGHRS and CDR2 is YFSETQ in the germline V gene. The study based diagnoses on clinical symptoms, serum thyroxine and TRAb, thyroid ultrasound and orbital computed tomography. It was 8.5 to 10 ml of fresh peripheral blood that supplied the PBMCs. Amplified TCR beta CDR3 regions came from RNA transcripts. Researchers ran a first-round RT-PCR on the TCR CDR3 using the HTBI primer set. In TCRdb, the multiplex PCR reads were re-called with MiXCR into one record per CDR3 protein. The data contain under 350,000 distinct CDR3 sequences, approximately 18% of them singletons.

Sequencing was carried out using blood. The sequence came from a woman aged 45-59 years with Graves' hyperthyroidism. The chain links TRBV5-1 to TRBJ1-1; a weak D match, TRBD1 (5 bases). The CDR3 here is CASRAPGLSNTEAFF. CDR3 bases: TGCGCCAGCAGGGCTCCGGGACTCTCGAACACTGAAGCTTTCTTT.